This TCR beta chain was sequenced for a study of early T cells in non-severe SARS-CoV-2 infection. TCRdb reanalysed the 5' RACE reads using MiXCR and keeps one entry per CDR3 protein. The sample contains about 64,000 distinct CDR3 sequences, over 20% of which appear only once. The CDR3 is 14 residues long. The V gene's germline CDR1 is SGHDT and CDR2 YYEEEE. V was shortened by 4 bases and J by 4 bases, with 14 bases between the two germline ends. The clonotype was recovered from an adult who was a healthcare worker with PCR-confirmed SARS-CoV-2 infection or an uninfected control (not recorded which). The chain is built from TRBV5-6 and TRBJ1-1; no definite D call. The source was whole blood, collected at baseline. CDR3 sequence (DNA): TGTGCCAGCAGCGAGGAGGTGGGGTCCACTGAAGCTTTCTTT. This translates into CASSEEVGSTEAFF.